Listed below are T cell receptor beta chains from one sample, sequenced in a study of blood T cells in healthy people across ages. TCRdb processed the 5' RACE reads anew with MiXCR; each CDR3 protein has one entry. The data hold about 800,000 distinct CDR3 sequences, with roughly 64% observed a single time. Material: blood. These TCRs come from a man aged 25-45 years in good health. Both conserved end residues are part of each CDR3. A D gene is named only where the DNA matches it firmly. Only part of the rows carry a size: once, few, many, or a class if the clone is expanded.

j_gene: TRBJ2-3
d_gene: .
v_gene: TRBV29-1
abundance: .
CDR3aa: CSVEQGRTDTQYF
CDR3nt: TGCAGCGTTGAACAGGGGCGCACTGATACGCAGTATTTT

j_gene: TRBJ2-1
d_gene: .
v_gene: TRBV5-6
abundance: .
CDR3aa: CASSLSSRRLFF
CDR3nt: TGTGCCAGCAGCTTATCTAGTCGGCGGCTGTTCTTC

j_gene: TRBJ2-3
d_gene: .
v_gene: TRBV12-3/TRBV12-4
abundance: .
CDR3aa: CASSPRSAGDTQYF
CDR3nt: TGTGCCAGCAGTCCCCGGTCTGCCGGAGATACGCAGTATTTT

j_gene: TRBJ1-2
d_gene: TRBD1
v_gene: TRBV27
abundance: few
CDR3aa: CASSSPGQGYGYTF
CDR3nt: TGTGCCAGCAGTTCTCCGGGACAGGGTTATGGCTACACCTTC

j_gene: TRBJ2-7
d_gene: TRBD1
v_gene: TRBV28
abundance: .
CDR3aa: CASCWPGQLYEQYF
CDR3nt: TGTGCCAGCTGTTGGCCGGGACAGCTTTACGAGCAGTACTTC

j_gene: TRBJ1-6
d_gene: TRBD1
v_gene: TRBV7-2
abundance: .
CDR3aa: CASSIALGQGGSPLHF
CDR3nt: TGTGCCAGCAGCATAGCGTTGGGACAGGGGGGTTCACCCCTCCACTTT

j_gene: TRBJ2-7
d_gene: TRBD2
v_gene: TRBV7-2
abundance: .
CDR3aa: CASSWGGSVAVNEQYF
CDR3nt: TGTGCCAGCAGCTGGGGCGGGAGCGTCGCCGTTAATGAGCAGTACTTC

j_gene: TRBJ2-3
d_gene: .
v_gene: TRBV3-1
abundance: .
CDR3aa: CASSRLRVSDTQYF
CDR3nt: TGTGCCAGCAGCCGGCTGAGAGTGTCGGATACGCAGTATTTT

j_gene: TRBJ2-7
d_gene: .
v_gene: TRBV27
abundance: .
CDR3aa: CASSIDTRYEQYF
CDR3nt: TGTGCCAGCAGTATAGATACCCGCTACGAGCAGTACTTC

j_gene: TRBJ1-1
d_gene: .
v_gene: TRBV20-1
abundance: .
CDR3aa: CSARSPVNTEAFF
CDR3nt: TGCAGTGCTAGGTCACCTGTGAACACTGAAGCTTTCTTT

j_gene: TRBJ2-1
d_gene: TRBD1
v_gene: TRBV7-2
abundance: few
CDR3aa: CASSSRQGQGNEQFF
CDR3nt: TGTGCCAGCAGCTCCCGACAGGGGCAGGGGAATGAGCAGTTCTTC

j_gene: TRBJ2-7
d_gene: .
v_gene: TRBV29-1
abundance: few
CDR3aa: CSVLFSGSSYEQYF
CDR3nt: TGCAGCGTTCTATTTAGCGGAAGCTCCTACGAGCAGTACTTC

j_gene: TRBJ2-7
d_gene: .
v_gene: TRBV6-1
abundance: .
CDR3aa: CASTLATLYEQYF
CDR3nt: TGTGCCAGCACGCTGGCCACGCTCTACGAGCAGTACTTC

j_gene: TRBJ2-5
d_gene: .
v_gene: TRBV15
abundance: .
CDR3aa: CATSRDPQAQETQYF
CDR3nt: TGTGCCACCAGCAGAGATCCCCAGGCCCAAGAGACCCAGTACTTC